The next 6 T cell receptor beta chains were all read from a single sample in a study of OX40 agonist ivuxolimab in advanced cancers. The receptor library was made with the immunoSEQ multiplex PCR assay. Imported from immuneACCESS, the table was reduced by TCRdb to in-frame sequences with V and J called. These copies leave out some clones; in studies compared against another copy, an unresolved V gene accounts for under half, and the cause of the remainder is not known. For this sample the table gives approximately 76,000 clones, of which over 85% were detected only once. The ten largest clones capture about 10% of the sample. The material sequenced was CD4+ or CD8+ T cells sorted from blood, taken in a trial of the OX40 agonist ivuxolimab. The receptors originated from an adult with an advanced solid tumor such as melanoma, head and neck, liver or kidney cancer.

The V gene is TRBV25-1, the J gene TRBJ1-2; tentative D call: TRBD1 (6 bases). CDR3 length: 13 residues. Germline CDR1 MGHDK, CDR2 SYGVNS. V lost 4 bases, J lost 6 bases, and 12 bases lay in between. CDR3 sequence (DNA): TGTGCCAGCAGTGCCCAGGGGTACGATGGCTACACCTTC. It yields the protein CASSAQGYDGYTF.

The rearrangement uses TRBV2 and TRBJ2-3; possible D gene TRBD2, 6 bases. Looked up from germline, CDR1 is SNHLY and CDR2 is FYNNEI. With 3 bases removed from V and 1 base from J, the gap between germline ends came to 14 bases. This CDR3 contains 16 residues. The DNA of the CDR3 is TGTGCCAGCAGTGACGGGACTTCATGGGGCACAGATACGCAGTATTTT. It encodes CASSDGTSWGTDTQYF.

The J gene is TRBJ2-2, the V gene TRBV7-9; 10 bases fit TRBD1. The CDR3 sequence is 16 residues long. The germline gives CDR1 SEHNR, CDR2 FQNEAQ (reference sequence). The V segment lost 5 bases and the J segment 3 bases; nucleotides outside the gene matches: 6. As DNA, the CDR3 is TGTGCCAGCAGCCCCGGACAGGGGGTAGACACCGGGGAGCTGTTTTTT. Amino acids: CASSPGQGVDTGELFF. The variable domain in full, with the rest retrieved from reference TRBV7-9 and TRBJ2-2, is DTGVSQNPRHKITKRGQNVTFRCDPISEHNRLYWYRQTLGQGPEFLTYFQNEAQLEKSRLLSDRFSAERPKGSFSTLEIQRTEQGDSAMYLCASSPGQGVDTGELFFGEGSRLTVL.

The rearrangement uses TRBV7-9 and TRBJ2-7, with 10 bases aligning to TRBD1. From germline, CDR1 is SEHNR and CDR2 FQNEAQ (reference sequence). This CDR3 contains 15 residues. V trimming: 5 bases; J trimming: 2 bases; junction bases outside the gene matches: 6. CDR3 sequence: CASSRQGATPYEQYF. The CDR3 nucleotides are TGTGCCAGCAGCAGACAGGGGGCGACACCCTACGAGCAGTACTTC.

V is TRBV5-1 and J is TRBJ2-3, with 10 bases fitting TRBD2. There are 16 residues in the CDR3. Germline CDR1 is SGHRS and CDR2 is YFSETQ. V was pared by 3 bases and J by 1 base, with 5 bases of the junction left unmatched. Here the CDR3 DNA reads TGCGCCAGCAGCTCACGCCTAGCGGGGGGCACAGATACGCAGTATTTT. It is translated as CASSSRLAGGTDTQYF.

The CDR3 is CSVEIGQNYGYTF. In nucleotides, the CDR3 is TGCAGCGTTGAAATCGGACAAAACTATGGCTACACCTTC. The chain is built from TRBV29-1 and TRBJ1-2; weak D call: TRBD1 (5 bases). Trimming cost V 2 bases and J 2 bases, with 9 bases left between them. This CDR3 has 13 amino acids. Germline-derived CDR1 and CDR2 are SQVTM and ANQGSEA.